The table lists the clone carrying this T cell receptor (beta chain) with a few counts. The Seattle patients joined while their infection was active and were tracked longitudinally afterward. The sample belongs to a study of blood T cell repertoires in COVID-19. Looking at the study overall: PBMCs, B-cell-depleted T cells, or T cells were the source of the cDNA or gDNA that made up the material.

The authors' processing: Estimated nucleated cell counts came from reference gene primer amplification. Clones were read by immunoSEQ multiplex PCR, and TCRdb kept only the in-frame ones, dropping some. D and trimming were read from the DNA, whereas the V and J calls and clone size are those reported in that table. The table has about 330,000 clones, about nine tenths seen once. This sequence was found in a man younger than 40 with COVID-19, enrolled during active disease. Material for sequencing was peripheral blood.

The CDR3 protein is CASSIGTDHEAFF. As DNA, the CDR3 is TGCGCCAGCAGCATCGGGACAGACCATGAAGCTTTCTTT. This sequence joins TRBV5-1 and TRBJ1-1, with TRBD1 identical over 7 bases. The ends lost 4 bases at V and 7 bases at J; junction bases unmatched: 7. CDR1 and CDR2 from the germline V gene are SGHRS and YFSETQ. The CDR3 is made up of 13 amino acids.